These T cell receptor beta chains were read from a single sample in a study of cytomegalovirus exposure and HLA in healthy donors. Profiled with immunoSEQ multiplex PCR; TCRdb holds only in-frame clones, not every one. The sample shows around 67,000 clones, around four fifths of them seen only once. Sequenced sample: PBMCs. These receptors were taken from a woman in her twenties or thirties in good health and CMV-seropositive. The CDR3 runs from the conserved cysteine through the conserved F or W. D genes are given only for firm matches. The size entry is marked missing in some rows and otherwise reads once, few, many or a size class.

abundance: .; d_gene: TRBD1; j_gene: TRBJ1-2; v_gene: TRBV2; CDR3nt: TGTGCCAGCAGACACAGGGGGAATGGCTACACCTTC; CDR3aa: CASRHRGNGYTF
abundance: .; d_gene: TRBD2; j_gene: TRBJ2-7; v_gene: TRBV28; CDR3nt: TGTGCCAGCAGTTTGACGGTAACTAGCGGGATATACGAGCAGTACTTC; CDR3aa: CASSLTVTSGIYEQYF
abundance: few; d_gene: .; j_gene: TRBJ1-4; v_gene: TRBV25-1; CDR3nt: TGTGCCAGCAGTGAATCGCCAGGGAGGTGGGCAACTAATGAAAAACTGTTTTTT; CDR3aa: CASSESPGRWATNEKLFF
abundance: .; d_gene: .; j_gene: TRBJ2-7; v_gene: TRBV9; CDR3nt: TGTGCCAGCAGCCCTCAGGGTTTGTACGAGCAGTACTTC; CDR3aa: CASSPQGLYEQYF
abundance: .; d_gene: .; j_gene: TRBJ2-7; v_gene: TRBV13; CDR3nt: TGTGCCAGCAGCTTGCCCGGAAGGGGGTACGAGCAGTACTTC; CDR3aa: CASSLPGRGYEQYF
abundance: .; d_gene: TRBD1; j_gene: TRBJ1-2; v_gene: TRBV28; CDR3nt: TGTGCCAGCAGGGGGGACAGGGGCTATGGCTACACCTTC; CDR3aa: CASRGDRGYGYTF
abundance: .; d_gene: .; j_gene: TRBJ2-2; v_gene: TRBV7-9; CDR3nt: TGTGCCAGCAGCTTAGCTGCGGGGTTTTACACCGGGGAGCTGTTTTTT; CDR3aa: CASSLAAGFYTGELFF
abundance: few; d_gene: .; j_gene: TRBJ2-7; v_gene: TRBV30; CDR3nt: TGTGCCTGGAGTAGAGGAGCCACCTACGAGCAGTACTTC; CDR3aa: CAWSRGATYEQYF
abundance: .; d_gene: TRBD1; j_gene: TRBJ2-2; v_gene: TRBV28; CDR3nt: TGTGCCAGCAGTTTAGGCAGGGGGCGTACCGGGGAGCTGTTTTTT; CDR3aa: CASSLGRGRTGELFF
abundance: .; d_gene: .; j_gene: TRBJ2-1; v_gene: TRBV28; CDR3nt: TGTGCCAGCACTCAACCAGGGCTGGGTGAGCAGTTCTTC; CDR3aa: CASTQPGLGEQFF
abundance: .; d_gene: TRBD1; j_gene: TRBJ2-7; v_gene: TRBV6-1; CDR3nt: TGTGCCAGCTCTTTGGACAGGGAAAGCTACGAGCAGTACTTC; CDR3aa: CASSLDRESYEQYF
abundance: .; d_gene: .; j_gene: TRBJ2-7; v_gene: TRBV4-1; CDR3nt: TGCGCCAGCAGCCAAGCCGGGACACCCAATCCCTACGAGCAGTACTTC; CDR3aa: CASSQAGTPNPYEQYF
abundance: .; d_gene: .; j_gene: TRBJ1-4; v_gene: TRBV7-2; CDR3nt: TGTGCCAGCAGCCAAGTTGGAGGGGCAAGTGAAAAACTGTTTTTT; CDR3aa: CASSQVGGASEKLFF
abundance: .; d_gene: .; j_gene: TRBJ2-7; v_gene: TRBV19; CDR3nt: TGTGCCAGTAGTCCCGGGACTGGGCCCTACGAGCAGTACTTC; CDR3aa: CASSPGTGPYEQYF
abundance: .; d_gene: .; j_gene: TRBJ1-1; v_gene: TRBV30; CDR3nt: TGTGCCTGGAGGGGGGGGAACACTGAAGCTTTCTTT; CDR3aa: CAWRGGNTEAFF
abundance: few; d_gene: TRBD2; j_gene: TRBJ2-3; v_gene: TRBV5-4; CDR3nt: TGTGCCAGCAGCTTGGAAGGACTAGCGGGAGATACGCAGTATTTT; CDR3aa: CASSLEGLAGDTQYF
abundance: .; d_gene: TRBD1; j_gene: TRBJ2-7; v_gene: TRBV5-8; CDR3nt: TGTGCCAGCAGCTTACCCGGACAGGGGGCGTTCTGGGAGCAGTACTTC; CDR3aa: CASSLPGQGAFWEQYF
abundance: .; d_gene: .; j_gene: TRBJ2-3; v_gene: TRBV18; CDR3nt: TGTGCCAGCTCACCTGACATCGCCCTTTTGTTAGGTACGCAGTATTTT; CDR3aa: CASSPDIALLLGTQYF
abundance: .; d_gene: TRBD2; j_gene: TRBJ2-7; v_gene: TRBV7-2; CDR3nt: TGTGCCAGCAGCTTAGGGACTAGCGGGAGTCGAGAGCAGTACTTC; CDR3aa: CASSLGTSGSREQYF
abundance: .; d_gene: .; j_gene: TRBJ1-1; v_gene: TRBV6-5; CDR3nt: TGTGCCAGCAGTCGGGGAACTGAAGCTTTCTTT; CDR3aa: CASSRGTEAFF
abundance: .; d_gene: .; j_gene: TRBJ2-7; v_gene: TRBV28; CDR3nt: TGTGCCAGCAGTCGACCCGGGGGTTACGAGCAGTACTTC; CDR3aa: CASSRPGGYEQYF
abundance: .; d_gene: .; j_gene: TRBJ2-2; v_gene: TRBV4-2; CDR3nt: TGTGCCAGCAGCCAGGATCTGAAGAGGAACTCGAACACCGGGGAGCTGTTTTTT; CDR3aa: CASSQDLKRNSNTGELFF
abundance: .; d_gene: TRBD2; j_gene: TRBJ2-5; v_gene: TRBV18; CDR3nt: TGTGCCAGCTCACCACCGGGACTAGCGGGGGAGACCCAGTACTTC; CDR3aa: CASSPPGLAGETQYF
abundance: .; d_gene: .; j_gene: TRBJ2-1; v_gene: TRBV19; CDR3nt: TGTGCCAGTAGTATAGATTCTAGTGCCCTAAATGAGCAGTTCTTC; CDR3aa: CASSIDSSALNEQFF
abundance: .; d_gene: .; j_gene: TRBJ2-4; v_gene: TRBV21-1; CDR3nt: TGTGCCAGCAGCGGACAGGGCCGATGGAGAAACATTCAGTACTTC; CDR3aa: CASSGQGRWRNIQYF
abundance: .; d_gene: .; j_gene: TRBJ1-5; v_gene: TRBV4-1; CDR3nt: TGCGCCAGCAGCCCCACCTTTTCGTTCGGGACGGGGAGGCCTCAGCCCCAGCATTTT; CDR3aa: CASSPTFSFGTGRPQPQHF
abundance: .; d_gene: .; j_gene: TRBJ2-7; v_gene: TRBV30; CDR3nt: TGTGCCTGGAGCTGGGGAGGCGAGCAGTACTTC; CDR3aa: CAWSWGGEQYF
abundance: .; d_gene: .; j_gene: TRBJ1-5; v_gene: TRBV28; CDR3nt: TGTGCCAGCAGTTTAGTCCGGAATCAGCCCCAGCATTTT; CDR3aa: CASSLVRNQPQHF
abundance: .; d_gene: .; j_gene: TRBJ2-3; v_gene: TRBV29-1; CDR3nt: TGCAGCGTTGAAGCAAAGAGGGCAGATACGCAGTATTTT; CDR3aa: CSVEAKRADTQYF
abundance: .; d_gene: .; j_gene: TRBJ1-4; v_gene: TRBV28; CDR3nt: TGTGCCAGCAGTTTGGCCCGAAAACTGTTTTTT; CDR3aa: CASSLARKLFF
abundance: .; d_gene: .; j_gene: TRBJ1-2; v_gene: TRBV7-2; CDR3nt: TGTGCCAGCAGCTTAGCGCTAAACGAAGCCTATGGCTACACCTTC; CDR3aa: CASSLALNEAYGYTF
abundance: few; d_gene: .; j_gene: TRBJ1-4; v_gene: TRBV5-1; CDR3nt: TGCGCCAGCGTTCAAACCTATGCATCGTTTTTT; CDR3aa: CASVQTYASFF
abundance: .; d_gene: .; j_gene: TRBJ1-4; v_gene: TRBV9; CDR3nt: TGTGCCAGCAGCGTAGACCTGGCAGCGGTAAAACTGTTTTTT; CDR3aa: CASSVDLAAVKLFF
abundance: .; d_gene: .; j_gene: TRBJ1-1; v_gene: TRBV11-2; CDR3nt: TGTGCCAGCAGCTTCCCCGGGGTGAACACTGAAGCTTTCTTT; CDR3aa: CASSFPGVNTEAFF
abundance: .; d_gene: .; j_gene: TRBJ2-3; v_gene: TRBV4-1; CDR3nt: TGCGCCAGCAGCCCGCGCCCGGGACAAAGCACAGATACGCAGTATTTT; CDR3aa: CASSPRPGQSTDTQYF
abundance: once; d_gene: .; j_gene: TRBJ1-1; v_gene: TRBV30; CDR3nt: TGTGCCTGGAACTTGGGGGGTGTTGAAGCTTTCTTT; CDR3aa: CAWNLGGVEAFF